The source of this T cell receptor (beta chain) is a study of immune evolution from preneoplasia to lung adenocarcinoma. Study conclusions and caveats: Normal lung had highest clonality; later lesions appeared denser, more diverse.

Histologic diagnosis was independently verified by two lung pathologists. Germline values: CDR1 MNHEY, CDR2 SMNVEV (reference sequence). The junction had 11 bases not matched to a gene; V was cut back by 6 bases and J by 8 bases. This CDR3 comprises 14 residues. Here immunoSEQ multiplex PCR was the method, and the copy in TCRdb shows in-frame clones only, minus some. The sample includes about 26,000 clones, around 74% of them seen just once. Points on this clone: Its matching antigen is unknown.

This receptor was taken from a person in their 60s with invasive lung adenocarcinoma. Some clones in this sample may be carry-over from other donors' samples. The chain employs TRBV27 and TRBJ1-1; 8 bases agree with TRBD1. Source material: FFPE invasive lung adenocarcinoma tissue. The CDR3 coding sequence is TGTGCCAGCAGCTACGGGACAGGCTACTCCGAAGCTTTCTTT. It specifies CASSYGTGYSEAFF.